Below are 32 T cell receptor beta chains sequenced from a single sample in a study of regulatory T cells in long-lasting Graves disease. Assembly of TCR beta libraries relied on iRepertoire HTBI primers together with Arm-PCR of CDR3 regions. TCRdb analysed the multiplex PCR reads with MiXCR anew, one entry per CDR3 protein. The sample has about 450,000 distinct CDR3 sequences; 16% are singletons. Stated time point: newly diagnosed GD, antithyroid drugs for less than 3 months. Extracted RNA from PBMCs served as the source of the TCR library. These data also featured in a second study, about T cells in Graves' hyperthyroidism and ophthalmopathy.

The specimen comprised peripheral blood mononuclear cells (PBMCs), sampled at new diagnosis, from a patient treated with antithyroid drugs. The receptors originated from a woman in her twenties or thirties with Graves disease.

Ten or more counts support this clonotype. This chain connects TRBV20-1 to TRBJ2-7; 8 bases map to TRBD2. J lost 1 base, V lost 3 bases, and 8 bases had no gene match. The CDR3 is made up of 15 amino acids. The V gene's germline CDR1 is DFQATT and CDR2 SNEGSKA (reference sequence). CDR3 DNA: TGCAGTGCTAGGGAGGTGGGACTAGGGTCCTACGAGCAGTACTTC. Protein: CSAREVGLGSYEQYF.

This clonotype was recorded many times. The genes are TRBV18 and TRBJ2-2; tentative D call: TRBD2 (6 bases). The CDR3 has 16 residues. Germline V gene sequence: CDR1 KGHSH, CDR2 LQKENI. V dropped 8 bases and J dropped 0 bases, with 16 bases sitting between them. The CDR3 DNA follows: TGTGCCAGCGTACCGACGGGAGCGTCGAACACCGGGGAGCTGTTTTTT. Encoded protein: CASVPTGASNTGELFF. The full variable domain, completed using reference TRBV18 and TRBJ2-2, is NAGVMQNPRHLVRRRGQEARLRCSPMKGHSHVYWYRQLPEEGLKFMVYLQKENIIDESGMPKERFSAEFPKEGPSILRIQQVVRGDSAAYFCASVPTGASNTGELFFGEGSRLTVL.

The chain links TRBV5-4 to TRBJ1-3, with TRBD1 identical over 8 bases. CDR3 size: 15 residues. The germline V gene encodes CDR1 SGHNT and CDR2 YYREEE (reference sequence). The junction had 7 bases not matched to a gene; V was cut back by 5 bases and J by 3 bases. CDR3 residues: CASRRGQGDGNTIYF. For the CDR3, the DNA is TGTGCCAGCAGACGCGGACAGGGCGATGGAAACACCATATATTTT.

The chain uses TRBV19 and TRBJ2-2; 16 nucleotides agree with TRBD2. Trimming cost V 5 bases and J 5 bases; bases outside gene matches: 17. The V gene's germline CDR1 is LNHDA and CDR2 SQIVND (reference sequence). The CDR3 has 21 residues. CDR3 nucleotide sequence: TGTGCCAGTAGTCCGATCCGACCGGGACTAGCGGGAGGGCCAGGTACCGGGGAGCTGTTTTTT. The encoded protein is CASSPIRPGLAGGPGTGELFF.

The chain combines TRBV3-1 with TRBJ2-4, with 14 bases identical to TRBD2. CDR1 and CDR2 (germline): LGHDT, YNNKEL (reference sequence). V trimming: 10 bases; J trimming: 3 bases; junction bases outside the gene matches: 20. The CDR3 is 20 residues long. CDR3 coding DNA: TGTGCCAACAGTCCGGAATCCGGGACTAGCGGGAGTTATGGCAAAAACATTCAGTACTTC. Residues: CANSPESGTSGSYGKNIQYF.

The chain links TRBV5-4 to TRBJ1-2, with unresolved D. The V gene lost 0 bases and the J gene lost 0 bases, with 9 bases spanning the gap. This CDR3 comprises 15 residues. Germline assignment: CDR1 SGHNT and CDR2 YYREEE (reference sequence). CDR3 amino acids: CASSLAAATNYGYTF. DNA of the CDR3: TGTGCCAGCAGCTTGGCCGCAGCCACTAACTATGGCTACACCTTC. The full variable domain, completed using reference TRBV5-4 and TRBJ1-2, is ETGVTQSPTHLIKTRGQQVTLRCSSQSGHNTVSWYQQALGQGPQFIFQYYREEENGRGNFPPRFSGLQFPNYSSELNVNALELDDSALYLCASSLAAATNYGYTFGSGTRLTVV.

The sample holds many counts of this clonotype. V usage is TRBV2 and J usage is TRBJ2-4; D tentatively reads TRBD1 or TRBD2 (6 bases each). Germline CDR1 is SNHLY and CDR2 is FYNNEI. With 7 bases removed from V and 10 bases from J, the gap between germline ends came to 23 bases. This CDR3 is 15 amino acids long. The CDR3 DNA reads TGTGCCAGCACCCAACAGGGAGACAGTGGGGGGATTCAGTACTTC. Translated, it gives CASTQQGDSGGIQYF.

This clonotype was observed a few times. This rearrangement joins TRBV5-6 to TRBJ2-3, with no clear D. The germline V gene encodes CDR1 SGHDT and CDR2 YYEEEE. The CDR3 runs 13 residues. Trimming shortened V by 1 base and J by 6 bases, and 9 bases separated the two germline ends. Here the CDR3 DNA reads TGTGCCAGCAGCTTGAAGCTCCTCGATACGCAGTATTTT. Its translation: CASSLKLLDTQYF.

This clonotype appeared a few times. The chain carries TRBV4-3 and TRBJ1-2; possibly TRBD1 for D (5 bases). Germline V gene lookup returns CDR1 LGHNA and CDR2 YSLEER. The CDR3 contains 18 residues. V gave up 1 base and J gave up 8 bases, with 26 bases separating them. Written as DNA, the CDR3 is TGCGCCAGCAGCCAAGGGATCCGCGGGGCGGGGAACGCTCAAGGCTACACCTTC. Translation gives CASSQGIRGAGNAQGYTF.

This clonotype has a handful of counts. This chain uses TRBV29-1 with TRBJ2-1; possible D gene TRBD2, 5 bases. Trimming left V 2 bases short and J 4 bases short, with 18 bases between. Germline CDR1 and CDR2: SQVTM and ANQGSEA. CDR3 length: 16 amino acids. The CDR3 region is CSVETLAYRGYNEQFF. CDR3 DNA: TGCAGCGTTGAAACCCTAGCTTACAGAGGTTACAATGAGCAGTTCTTC.

This clonotype was found many times. The rearrangement joins TRBV4-3 to TRBJ1-5; tentative D call: TRBD1 (5 bases). The CDR3 covers 15 residues. From germline, CDR1 is LGHNA and CDR2 YSLEER. The V end lost 2 bases, the J end lost 3 bases, and 11 bases lay between the germline ends. The CDR3 DNA follows: TGCGCCAGCAGCCAACTCTCAGGGACCAATCAGCCCCAGCATTTT. This translates into CASSQLSGTNQPQHF.

The chain has TRBV12-3 or TRBV12-4 and TRBJ2-1; 9 bases are shared with TRBD1. The V and J ends lost 8 bases and 5 bases, in that order; junction bases with no gene match: 7. The CDR3 totals 14 residues. CDR3 nucleotide sequence: TGTGCCAGCGCCGGGACAGGGTGGGACAATGAGCAGTTCTTC. It encodes CASAGTGWDNEQFF.

Of note for this clonotype: This is likely an artifact of a read error, given a far larger clone one base away. The chain is built from TRBV2 and TRBJ2-1; D is perhaps TRBD1 (6 bases). The CDR3 consists of 13 residues. Germline lookup yields CDR1 SNHLY and CDR2 FYNNEI. V dropped 3 bases and J dropped 10 bases, with 13 bases sitting between them. The CDR3 sequence: CASSDMGRGEQFF. The CDR3 region has the DNA TGTGCCAGCAGTGATATGGGCAGGGGAGAGCAGTTCTTC.

This clonotype was observed many times. The chain is built from TRBV6-1 and TRBJ1-1, with 7 bases matching TRBD1. The germline CDR1 and CDR2 sequences are MNHNS and SASEGT. After removal of 6 bases from V and 3 bases from J, the junction contained 7 bases not matched to a gene. The CDR3 consists of 14 residues. The CDR3 loop reads CASSDRDRYTEAFF. As DNA, the CDR3 is TGTGCCAGCAGCGACAGGGATCGGTACACTGAAGCTTTCTTT.

In this sample, this clonotype turned up many times. CDR3 nucleotide sequence: TGTGCCAGCAGATTACTACAGGCCTACGAGCAGTACTTC. Translation gives CASRLLQAYEQYF. The chain is built from TRBV27 and TRBJ2-7; tentative D call: TRBD1 (5 bases). The V end lost 6 bases, the J end lost 2 bases, and 11 bases lay between the germline ends. The CDR3 length is 13 residues. Germline V gives CDR1 MNHEY, CDR2 SMNVEV (reference sequence).

This clonotype was seen many times. V usage is TRBV2 and J usage is TRBJ2-1; weak D call: TRBD1 (6 bases). V gave up 11 bases and J gave up 5 bases, with 22 bases separating them. This CDR3 is built from 15 residues. From germline, CDR1 is SNHLY and CDR2 FYNNEI. The CDR3 DNA is TGTGCCCAGCAGTCGTACCGACAGGTCGACAATGAGCAGTTCTTC. This codes for CAQQSYRQVDNEQFF.

This clonotype was seen a few times. This chain connects TRBV5-1 to TRBJ2-2; TRBD2 aligns across 13 bases. Germline assignment: CDR1 SGHRS and CDR2 YFSETQ. V gave up 4 bases and J gave up 6 bases; unmatched junction bases: 12. The CDR3 length is 18 residues. This chain's CDR3 is CASSGAGTSGTGAGELFF. The CDR3 nucleotides read TGCGCCAGCAGCGGGGCCGGGACTAGCGGGACGGGGGCCGGGGAGCTGTTTTTT.

About this clonotype itself: A much bigger clone sits one base away, suggesting this may be a read error. The CDR3 DNA is TGCGCCAGCAGCCAATTCCAGGGGACAGGGAATAATGAAAAACTGTTTTTT. Its protein product is CASSQFQGTGNNEKLFF. This chain connects TRBV5-1 to TRBJ1-4; 9 bases fit TRBD1. V lost 4 bases to trimming and J lost 4 bases; unmatched junction nucleotides: 11. The CDR3 is 17 amino acids. CDR1 SGHRS and CDR2 YFSETQ come from the germline V gene.

This clonotype occurred many times. In nucleotides, the CDR3 is TGTGCCATCAGTGTCCTCGGGACTAGCGCCTACGAGCAGTACTTC. Protein: CAISVLGTSAYEQYF. J is TRBJ2-7 and V is TRBV10-3; 10 bases align to TRBD2. The CDR3 extends over 15 amino acids. Germline values: CDR1 ENHRY, CDR2 SYGVKD. V shed 4 bases, J shed 2 bases, and the junction held 5 bases outside the gene matches.

The chain uses TRBV12-3 or TRBV12-4 and TRBJ2-3; 7 bases map to TRBD2. V dropped 6 bases and J dropped 2; count of bases not matched to a gene: 20. CDR3 length equals 19 residues. This chain's CDR3 is CASSPFLGRGWDNTDTQYF. The CDR3 DNA follows: TGTGCCAGCAGCCCTTTTTTGGGGAGGGGATGGGATAACACAGATACGCAGTATTTT.

This clonotype was detected ten times or more. CDR3 bases: TGTGCCAGCACCGGGACTAGCGGGACAAGCTCCTACAATGAGCAGTTCTTC. Protein sequence: CASTGTSGTSSYNEQFF. The chain links TRBV13 to TRBJ2-1, with 13 bases identical to TRBD2. The germline V gene encodes CDR1 PRHDT and CDR2 FYEKMQ (reference sequence). J gave up 0 bases and V 7 bases, and 6 bases lay outside the gene matches. The CDR3 extends over 17 amino acids.

This chain uses TRBV27 with TRBJ1-1, with TRBD1 identical over 10 bases. V trimming: 4 bases; J trimming: 6 bases; junction bases outside the gene matches: 2. CDR3 length: 13 residues. Germline CDR1 is MNHEY and CDR2 is SMNVEV (reference sequence). The CDR3 DNA is TGTGCCAGCAGTTGGGACAGGGGATCTGAAGCTTTCTTT. Protein product: CASSWDRGSEAFF.

This clonotype was recorded many times. This chain joins TRBV29-1 and TRBJ2-7, with TRBD2 identical over 9 bases. Germline V gene data show CDR1 as SQVTM and CDR2 as ANQGSEA. The ends lost 5 bases at V and 5 bases at J; junction bases unmatched: 13. The CDR3 runs to 15 residues. The CDR3 reads CSVSLAGTLPNEQYF. For the CDR3, the DNA is TGCAGCGTTTCGCTAGCGGGAACACTTCCCAACGAGCAGTACTTC.

The chain is built from TRBV9 and TRBJ2-2; no clear D. The CDR3 has 16 residues. V was cut by 1 base and J by 6 bases, with 16 bases left in between. Germline V gives CDR1 SGDLS, CDR2 YYNGEE. CDR3 protein: CASSVIPVDGPGELFF. CDR3 DNA: TGTGCCAGCAGCGTAATCCCGGTTGATGGTCCCGGGGAGCTGTTTTTT.

This clonotype showed up just a few times. V usage is TRBV20-1 and J usage is TRBJ2-3; D remains ambiguous. The CDR3 is made up of 12 amino acids. Germline V gene data show CDR1 as DFQATT and CDR2 as SNEGSKA (reference sequence). For the CDR3, the DNA is TGCCTGTGCAAGGACCACACAGATACGCAGTATTTT. Translated, it gives CLCKDHTDTQYF.

At least ten counts were recorded for this clonotype. This chain uses TRBV7-9 with TRBJ2-5; no clear D. CDR1 and CDR2 from the germline V gene are SEHNR and FQNEAQ (reference sequence). V was cut by 5 bases and J by 5 bases, with 3 bases left in between. The length of the CDR3 is 10 residues. CDR3 in amino acids: CASSRETQYF. In nucleotides, the CDR3 is TGTGCCAGCAGCCGGGAGACCCAGTACTTC. Full variable domain (remainder filled in from reference TRBV7-9 and TRBJ2-5): DTGVSQNPRHKITKRGQNVTFRCDPISEHNRLYWYRQTLGQGPEFLTYFQNEAQLEKSRLLSDRFSAERPKGSFSTLEIQRTEQGDSAMYLCASSRETQYFGPGTRLLVL.

V gene TRBV20-1 combines with J gene TRBJ1-5; the match to TRBD1 covers 12 bases. V was clipped by 3 bases and J by 1 base; unmatched bases: 13. The CDR3 consists of 19 residues. Germline CDR1 DFQATT, CDR2 SNEGSKA (reference sequence). CDR3 sequence (DNA): TGCAGTGCTAGGATTCCGGGACAGGGGGCGCAGGGAAGCAATCAGCCCCAGCATTTT. Amino acids: CSARIPGQGAQGSNQPQHF.

This clonotype has just a few counts. V usage is TRBV9 and J usage is TRBJ1-3, with 9 bases aligning to TRBD1. Germline V lookup: CDR1 SGDLS, CDR2 YYNGEE. There are 17 residues in the CDR3. The trim removed 3 bases at V and 0 bases at J, leaving 7 bases unmatched. The CDR3 region has the DNA TGTGCCAGCAGCGCCGCGGGGACAGGGTTCTCTGGAAACACCATATATTTT. Translated: CASSAAGTGFSGNTIYF.

V is TRBV14 and J is TRBJ2-1, with no clear D. CDR1 and CDR2 from the germline V gene are SGHDN and FVKESK. The CDR3 sequence is 13 residues long. V was pared by 0 bases and J by 11 bases, with 11 bases between. In nucleotides, the CDR3 is TGTGCCAGCAGCCAAGATCTGGGTCTTCAGCAGTTCTTC. It codes for CASSQDLGLQQFF.

This clonotype was seen at least ten times. The V call is TRBV4-2, the J call TRBJ2-1, with 10 bases that match TRBD2. CDR1 and CDR2 (germline): LGHNA, YNFKEQ. V lost 2 bases to trimming and J lost 4 bases; unmatched junction nucleotides: 8. This CDR3 has 17 amino acids. The CDR3 is CASSQSIAGGQYNEQFF. The CDR3 DNA follows: TGTGCCAGCAGCCAATCAATAGCGGGAGGACAATACAATGAGCAGTTCTTC.

V gene TRBV2 combines with J gene TRBJ1-5, with TRBD1 identical over 9 bases. V shed 7 bases and J 2 bases; nucleotides not matched to a gene: 9. This CDR3 comprises 16 residues. Looked up from germline, CDR1 is SNHLY and CDR2 is FYNNEI. Written as DNA, the CDR3 is TGTGCCAGCAATGGACAGGGGTGGGGGGGCAATCAGCCCCAGCATTTT. It yields the protein CASNGQGWGGNQPQHF.

The table lists this clonotype with a few counts. CDR3 region: CASSRDRGLSNEQFF. The DNA of the CDR3 is TGTGCCAGCAGTAGGGACAGGGGGCTGAGCAATGAGCAGTTCTTC. The chain employs TRBV6-2 or TRBV6-3 and TRBJ2-1, with TRBD1 identical over 12 bases. Trimming at V came to 5 bases and at J to 6 bases, leaving 5 bases not matched to a gene. Germline V gene data show CDR1 as MNHEY and CDR2 as SVGEGT. CDR3 length equals 15 residues.